The clone carrying this TCR beta chain was detected only a few times. Its antigen is unidentified. The entry originates in a study of cytomegalovirus exposure and HLA in healthy donors. The PCR ran on 60 Vbeta and 13 Jbeta primers. Repertoires were generated with immunoSEQ multiplex PCR, while TCRdb's copy carries only in-frame clones and drops some. The table records tens of thousands of clones, around 8% of them present only once. Trimming took 0 bases from V and 3 from J, leaving 11 bases between them. The CDR3 has 15 amino acids. Germline CDR1 reads LGHNA; CDR2 reads YSLEER. Study observations and caveats: Apart from CMV serostatus, no immune exposure information was available. The authors judged a highly shared variant cluster likely a sequencing artifact. Common viral pathogens seemed to be connected with several of the most significant clusters, according to a later analysis. A missense DCLRE1C variant was associated with V- and J-gene trimming of TCR beta chains in a later analysis, and an independent cohort replicated the association.

V usage is TRBV4-3 and J usage is TRBJ1-2; D is ambiguous. The clonotype originates from a man between 50 and 59 years old in good health and CMV-seronegative. The sequenced sample consisted of PBMCs. In DNA, the CDR3 is TGCGCCAGCAGCCAAGAGACAACCGATGACTATGGCTACACCTTC. This codes for CASSQETTDDYGYTF.